The present entry profiles one T cell receptor (beta chain) with its context. This clonotype was counted between two and nine times. No cognate antigen has been identified for it. No base qualities exist here, and no much larger clone lies one base off it. The library was produced with 5' RACE. TCRdb lists the instrument as Illumina HiSeq 2000. Template switching introduced a universal primer binding site; the final cDNA contained a unique molecular identifier, enabling accurate counting of TCR cDNA molecules. Specific primers in the conserved constant-segment region were used to synthesize first-strand cDNA for the TCR alpha and beta chains. To control for contamination, each cDNA library was double barcoded with a SMART-Mk sample barcode plus Illumina barcodes. TruSeq adapter sequences along with Illumina sample barcodes were introduced in two successive PCR steps. The Illumina HiSeq platform was used with custom primers to sequence TCR alpha and beta cDNA libraries. The authors' analysis ran thus. MiGEC processed the raw reads to extract unique molecular identifiers, while MiXCR was used to determine the CDR3 positions. For each individual, recombination models were inferred using an EM algorithm with the repgenHMM and IGoR tools. Shared clonotype analysis was performed with the tcR package in R, normalizing sharing by the product of cloneset sizes. Out-of-frame nonproductive sequences were analyzed to study raw recombination free of thymic and clonal selection effects. TCRdb's own reprocessing of the public reads used fastp at Q25 and MiXCR and kept productive beta chains. Under each unique CDR3 protein, matching rows form one entry showing the most common genes and DNA. TCRdb, not the authors, supplied the V and J calls. For this sample there are hundreds of thousands of distinct CDR3 sequences; 20% to 25% appear just once. The top ten hold 2.5% to 3.5% of the sample.

The sample originates from a study of identical twins (dated by TCRdb to the mid-2010s). For the study in its entirety: To test whether fetal clonotypes persist, this study deep-sequenced TCR alpha and beta repertoires from monozygotic twins, from unrelated adults of various ages, and from cord blood. Replicate twin experiments were performed at different times using different library preparation protocols to rule out contamination.

All donors were healthy Caucasians. Three pairs of female monozygotic twins, all aged about 18 to 29 years, made up the twin cohort. Positive isolation kits from Invitrogen were used to isolate the CD4+ and CD8+ T cell populations. Beyond this particular receptor, the publication reports: Invariant T cells such as MAIT and iNKT could partly confound zero-insertion analyses, although diverse VJ usage argued against such confounding for most clonotypes. Because the same donors could not be followed over many years, conclusions were based on cross-sectional statistical analysis. Out-of-frame TCR alpha sharing in monozygotic twins was systematically underestimated by recombination models, whereas sharing between unrelated individuals was in agreement with the recombination models. Abundant cord blood beta clonotypes had fewer insertions, young adult naive repertoires showed a similar but weaker trend, and memory repertoires showed no such trend. Excess twin sharing in beta out-of-frame sequences was weaker because fewer shared sequences lowered the signal-to-noise ratio. Compared with coincidental sharing between unrelated individuals, out-of-frame TCR alpha sequences shared between twins showed an excess of sequences with low generation probability.

The CDR3 measures 12 amino acids from cysteine to phenylalanine. Only CDR3 DNA is held: 36 bases, read in frame from base 1. V was cut back by 4 bases and J by 5 bases, leaving a gap of 6 bases between them. The germline V gene (reference sequence) yields SEHNR for CDR1 and FQNEAQ for CDR2. These data were also reused for a study on T cells expressing NK-cell markers. As described in the second report: In sorted CD3+CD56+NKG2C+, CD3+CD56+NKG2C- and CD3+CD56-NKG2C+ T-cell subsets from roughly 8 donors, TCR beta-chain repertoires were profiled. Seven of the eight sequenced donors were HCMV-seropositive and one was HCMV-seronegative. In several experiments an anti-gammadeltaTCR antibody was added to restrict sorting to alphabetaTCR-expressing T cells. For about 6 donors, the dominant CD3+CD56+NKG2C+ clonotypes were among the top 10 CD8+ clonotypes and accounted for 1.0-7.0% of CD8+ T cells. Those dominant clonotypes were again the most abundant among CD3+CD56-NKG2C+ cells in a few donors, at about 28.3-65%. Whether the expanded NKG2C-expressing T cell clones were specific for HCMV antigens remained unclear. The eight sequenced donors were randomly selected healthy volunteers, three men and five women. To determine HCMV serostatus, a commercial ELISA kit was used to detect HCMV-specific IgG in serum. MIGEC handled demultiplexing of the reads and grouping by UMI, while MiTCR was used to assemble and quantify clonotypes. To exclude erroneous sequences, any TCR cDNA sequence not supported by at least two reads was discarded. The tcR package was used for downstream repertoire analysis, and clonotypes were matched between fractions using CDR3 nucleotide sequence together with V segment. Antigen specificity was annotated against VDJdb with VDJmatch, allowing one amino acid substitution in CDR3.

The clonotype was recovered from a young woman in good health. The specimen sequenced was CD4+ T cells sorted from blood. This receptor chain uses TRBV7-9 and TRBJ1-5; the D gene cannot be named for sure. The CDR3 protein is CASSSLYQPQHF. The nucleotide sequence is TGTGCCAGCAGCTCCCTTTATCAGCCCCAGCATTTT.